This entry lists 20 T cell receptor beta chains sequenced from one sample in a study of cytomegalovirus exposure and HLA in healthy donors. In the PCR, 60 Vbeta and 13 Jbeta primers were used. Data came from immunoSEQ multiplex PCR; TCRdb stores just in-frame clones and leaves some out. The table shows tens of thousands of clones, with over 55% occurring only once. Sequencing used PBMCs. The receptors here all came from a woman aged 45-65 years in good health and CMV-seropositive.

This chain links TRBV6-1 with TRBJ2-5, with 12 positions matching TRBD2. The CDR3 consists of 18 residues. The ends lost 3 bases at V and 4 bases at J; junction bases unmatched: 12. Germline CDR1 MNHNS, CDR2 SASEGT. CDR3 loop: CASSDGLAGGHLRETQYF. The CDR3 region has the DNA TGTGCCAGCAGTGATGGGCTAGCGGGGGGGCATCTTCGAGAGACCCAGTACTTC.

This clone was seen more than once but under ten times. This chain joins TRBV4-2 and TRBJ2-1, with 9 bases matching TRBD2. Trimming at V came to 7 bases and at J to 9 bases, leaving 16 bases not matched to a gene. The CDR3 covers 16 residues. Looked up from germline, CDR1 is LGHNA and CDR2 is YNFKEQ. This CDR3 is CASKRGGIAGVGEQFF. The CDR3 DNA sequence: TGTGCCAGCAAAAGAGGGGGAATAGCGGGGGTGGGTGAGCAGTTCTTC.

The genes are TRBV28 and TRBJ1-5; TRBD1 might be the D (5 bases). The germline gives CDR1 MDHEN, CDR2 SYDVKM. V was clipped by 6 bases and J by 1 base, with 16 bases between them. This CDR3 comprises 16 residues. The CDR3 region has the DNA TGTGCCAGCAGCACGACCGGGGGGTTGAGCAATCAGCCCCAGCATTTT. Protein: CASSTTGGLSNQPQHF.

This clone was seen only a few times. The chain uses TRBV25-1 and TRBJ1-3, with 8 bases lining up with TRBD1. Germline V CDR1 and CDR2: MGHDK, SYGVNS. The CDR3 consists of 13 residues. With 6 bases clipped from V and 4 bases from J, the junction kept 2 bases outside the gene matches. Here the CDR3 reads CASSRQGGNTIYF. The CDR3 region has the DNA TGTGCCAGCAGCCGACAGGGGGGAAACACCATATATTTT.

J is TRBJ1-5 and V is TRBV28; 10 bases are a match to TRBD1. Unmatched junction bases numbered 5, after V lost 5 bases and J lost 7 bases. CDR1 and CDR2 from the germline V gene are MDHEN and SYDVKM. This CDR3 comprises 14 residues. In DNA, the CDR3 is TGTGCCAGCAGTACTCGACAGGGGGCCCAGCCCCAGCATTTT. It encodes CASSTRQGAQPQHF.

The chain links TRBV9 to TRBJ1-1; D uncertain. Germline CDR1 and CDR2: SGDLS and YYNGEE. The V gene lost 0 bases and the J gene lost 1 base, with 4 bases spanning the gap. The CDR3 has 13 residues. CDR3 nucleotides: TGTGCCAGCAGCGTAGTAAAGAACACTGAAGCTTTCTTT. Protein sequence: CASSVVKNTEAFF.

This chain joins TRBV5-1 and TRBJ1-1, with 10 bases that match TRBD1. The junction had 5 bases not matched to a gene; V was cut back by 4 bases and J by 5 bases. This CDR3 contains 14 residues. CDR1 is SGHRS and CDR2 is YFSETQ in the germline V gene. CDR3 residues: CASSDRGRGTEAFF. The CDR3 DNA follows: TGCGCCAGCAGCGACAGGGGGCGTGGGACTGAAGCTTTCTTT.

Remarks on this clone: The sample carries other DNA sequences with the same CDR3. The chain recombines TRBV6-6 with TRBJ1-5, with TRBD1 matching 12 bases. From germline, CDR1 is MNHNY and CDR2 SVGAGI (reference sequence). The CDR3 contains 15 residues. With V trimmed by 7 bases and J by 5 bases, 6 bases remained unmatched. The CDR3 loop reads CASTRGQGADQPQHF. For the CDR3, the DNA is TGTGCCAGCACTAGGGGACAGGGGGCAGATCAGCCCCAGCATTTT.

This chain uses TRBV7-9 with TRBJ2-7; 7 bases align to TRBD1. Germline CDR1 is SEHNR and CDR2 is FQNEAQ (reference sequence). The CDR3 consists of 16 residues. Trimming removed 5 bases from V and 1 base from J; junction bases left unmatched: 11. The CDR3 DNA reads TGTGCCAGCAGCCTATCAAACAGGGGCCCTTCCTACGAGCAGTACTTC. It specifies CASSLSNRGPSYEQYF.

This clone was recorded only once. V usage is TRBV6-1 and J usage is TRBJ2-1, with TRBD2 matching 8 bases. CDR1 is MNHNS, CDR2 SASEGT, per germline. V lost 8 bases and J lost 7; bases outside the gene matches: 13. This CDR3 is 15 amino acids long. CDR3 sequence reads: CASSERGLWGNEQFF. In DNA form, the CDR3 reads TGTGCCAGCTCGGAGCGGGGGCTTTGGGGGAATGAGCAGTTCTTC.

The genes are TRBV29-1 and TRBJ1-2, with TRBD1 matching over 8 bases. V trimming: 4 bases; J trimming: 1 base; junction bases outside the gene matches: 5. This CDR3 comprises 14 residues. CDR1 is SQVTM, CDR2 ANQGSEA, per germline. CDR3 in DNA: TGCAGCGTTGGGGGGACAGGATATAACTATGGCTACACCTTC. This encodes CSVGGTGYNYGYTF.

This chain connects TRBV9 to TRBJ2-2; weak D call: TRBD1 (6 bases). The germline V gene encodes CDR1 SGDLS and CDR2 YYNGEE. V was trimmed by 4 bases and J by 3 bases, leaving 7 bases between them. The CDR3 spans 13 residues. CDR3 nucleotide sequence: TGTGCCAGCAGCAGGGGGTACACCGGGGAGCTGTTTTTT. Amino acid sequence: CASSRGYTGELFF.

This chain uses TRBV7-9 with TRBJ1-5; TRBD1 might be the D (6 bases). Germline V lookup: CDR1 SEHNR, CDR2 FQNEAQ (reference sequence). V lost 6 bases and J 2 bases, leaving 14 bases between the germline ends. This CDR3 is built from 15 residues. Written as DNA, the CDR3 is TGTGCCAGCAGTGCCGGACAGCTAGGCAATCAGCCCCAGCATTTT. It encodes CASSAGQLGNQPQHF.

The rearrangement joins TRBV28 to TRBJ2-5, with 11 bases aligning to TRBD2. Germline-derived CDR1 and CDR2 are MDHEN and SYDVKM. This CDR3 is built from 15 residues. V trimming: 6 bases; J trimming: 5 bases; junction bases outside the gene matches: 8. The CDR3 here is CASRHSGGAEETQYF. The CDR3 bases are TGTGCCAGCAGGCATAGCGGGGGGGCCGAGGAGACCCAGTACTTC.

This clone has only one observation. V and J are TRBV6-6 and TRBJ2-4; a weak D match, TRBD1 (5 bases). This CDR3 is built from 13 residues. CDR1 MNHNY and CDR2 SVGAGI come from the germline V gene (reference sequence). V shed 4 bases and J shed 8 bases, with 12 bases lying between them. The CDR3 spells CASSSPGSHIQYF. In DNA form, the CDR3 reads TGTGCCAGCAGTTCCCCAGGGTCCCACATTCAGTACTTC.

In its sample, this clone was seen a few times. This sequence joins TRBV7-2 and TRBJ2-7; the match to TRBD2 covers 9 bases. V shed 5 bases, J shed 5 bases, and the junction held 10 bases outside the gene matches. The CDR3 runs to 15 residues. Germline lookup yields CDR1 SGHTA and CDR2 FQGNSA. The CDR3 DNA sequence: TGTGCCAGCAGCCCCCAGGGGACTAGCACCCACGAGCAGTACTTC. Its protein is CASSPQGTSTHEQYF.

The chain couples TRBV10-2 to TRBJ2-5; unclear D gene. The CDR3 is 11 residues long. In germline, CDR1 is WSHSY, CDR2 SAAADI. V dropped 8 bases and J dropped 1 base, with 5 bases sitting between them. The CDR3 spells CASGLQETQYF. The CDR3 DNA is TGCGCCAGCGGCCTCCAAGAGACCCAGTACTTC.

This chain connects TRBV14 to TRBJ2-4; possible D gene TRBD2, 5 bases. Germline lookup yields CDR1 SGHDN and CDR2 FVKESK. The V and J ends lost 3 bases and 7 bases respectively, with 22 bases between them. CDR3 length: 17 residues. The CDR3 DNA is TGTGCCAGCAGCCAGACGGTCTCCTCGGGGTGGTTCAACATTCAGTACTTC. Translated: CASSQTVSSGWFNIQYF.

This clone was observed a few times. This chain joins TRBV5-8 and TRBJ1-2; D is possibly TRBD1 (6 bases). The V gene's germline CDR1 is SGHTS and CDR2 YDEGEE. The ends were cut back, 6 bases at V and 7 bases at J, with 16 bases in the middle. CDR3 length: 13 amino acids. The CDR3: CASKEQGPGGYTF. The CDR3 DNA follows: TGTGCCAGCAAGGAACAGGGTCCCGGTGGCTACACCTTC.

The table lists this clone with a count of one. The V and J genes are TRBV7-2 and TRBJ2-7; 10 bases agree with TRBD2. This CDR3 is built from 14 residues. Trimming at V came to 3 bases and at J to 7 bases, leaving 6 bases not matched to a gene. Germline V CDR1 and CDR2: SGHTA, FQGNSA. The CDR3 sequence: CASSLERGGREQYF. The CDR3 DNA reads TGTGCCAGCAGCTTGGAGCGGGGGGGCCGGGAGCAGTACTTC.